This TCR beta chain came from a study of OX40 agonist ivuxolimab in advanced cancers. The data were produced by immunoSEQ multiplex PCR, yet TCRdb's version contains in-frame clones alone and is incomplete. The sample has tens of thousands of clones, approximately 81% seen once. In germline, CDR1 is MNHNS, CDR2 SASEGT. V dropped 6 bases and J dropped 6; count of bases not matched to a gene: 13. CDR3 length: 15 residues. The clonotype comes from an adult with an advanced solid tumor such as melanoma, head and neck, liver or kidney cancer. The sequenced sample was CD4+ or CD8+ T cells sorted from blood, obtained in a trial of the OX40 agonist ivuxolimab. This chain connects TRBV6-1 to TRBJ1-2; 7 bases line up with TRBD1. The CDR3 DNA follows: TGTGCCAGCAGGAGGGACAGTTCTTCACCGGATGGCTACACCTTC. As protein: CASRRDSSSPDGYTF.